Detailed here is one T cell receptor (beta chain). This sample stems from a study of blood T cell repertoires in COVID-19. On the study more broadly: Spain, Italy and the United States supplied samples that represented acute and convalescent COVID-19.

Germline CDR1 reads SEHNR; CDR2 reads FQNEAQ (reference sequence). V lost 3 bases, J lost 1 base, and 14 bases lay in between. The CDR3 totals 16 residues. Data came from immunoSEQ multiplex PCR; TCRdb stores just in-frame clones and leaves some out. The sample records roughly 250,000 clones, around nine tenths being singletons. This rearrangement joins TRBV7-9 to TRBJ2-3, with a tentative D call TRBD2 (5 bases). The clonotype originates from a woman under 30 who had recovered from COVID-19. Sequenced: PBMCs or T cells enriched from blood (not recorded which). CDR3 loop: CASSLPLRAGTDTQYF. The DNA for the CDR3 is TGTGCCAGCAGCTTGCCCTTGCGAGCGGGCACAGATACGCAGTATTTT.